Presented here are 6 T cell receptor beta chains from one specimen sequenced in a study of STAT5B mutations in CD4+ large granular lymphocyte leukemia. Libraries were prepared by immunoSEQ multiplex PCR; TCRdb keeps only in-frame clonotypes and omits some of them. The table shows 20,000 to 25,000 clones, with approximately 81% occurring only once. Sequencing was performed on CD4+ T cells from blood buffy coats. The receptor set was obtained from a human donor in good health.

The V and J genes are TRBV18 and TRBJ1-1; D gene ambiguous. This CDR3 spans 14 amino acids. Trimming removed 2 bases at V and 4 bases at J, with 11 bases between. Germline lookup yields CDR1 KGHSH and CDR2 LQKENI. The CDR3 spells CASSPEMRATEAFF. The DNA of the CDR3 is TGTGCCAGCTCACCAGAGATGAGGGCCACTGAAGCTTTCTTT.

This chain uses TRBV29-1 with TRBJ2-1; 7 nucleotides agree with TRBD1. CDR1 SQVTM and CDR2 ANQGSEA come from the germline V gene. This CDR3 has 14 residues. Trimming at V came to 1 base and at J to 5 bases, leaving 5 bases not matched to a gene. In DNA, the CDR3 is TGCAGCGTTGAAGGAGGGGGCGCCCACAATGAGCAGTTCTTC. It encodes CSVEGGGAHNEQFF.

This sequence joins TRBV5-1 and TRBJ1-5; 7 bases are shared with TRBD1. Unmatched junction bases numbered 8, after V lost 4 bases and J lost 7 bases. The CDR3 length is 14 residues. CDR1 SGHRS and CDR2 YFSETQ come from the germline V gene. The chain's CDR3 is CASSREGAGQPQHF. The CDR3 DNA reads TGCGCCAGCAGCCGAGAGGGGGCTGGGCAGCCCCAGCATTTT.

The rearrangement uses TRBV7-9 and TRBJ2-1, with 11 positions matching TRBD2. The CDR3 spans 17 residues. Trimming at V came to 0 bases and at J to 5 bases, leaving 6 bases not matched to a gene. CDR1 SEHNR and CDR2 FQNEAQ come from the germline V gene (reference sequence). Here the CDR3 reads CASSLARASGRNNEQFF. Here the CDR3 DNA reads TGTGCCAGCAGCTTAGCCCGTGCTAGCGGGAGGAACAATGAGCAGTTCTTC. Full variable domain (remainder filled in from reference TRBV7-9 and TRBJ2-1): DTGVSQNPRHKITKRGQNVTFRCDPISEHNRLYWYRQTLGQGPEFLTYFQNEAQLEKSRLLSDRFSAERPKGSFSTLEIQRTEQGDSAMYLCASSLARASGRNNEQFFGPGTRLTVL.

This chain uses TRBV27 with TRBJ2-7; TRBD2 is a possible D gene (6 bases). V was shortened by 0 bases and J by 2 bases, with 8 bases between the two germline ends. Germline V gene data show CDR1 as MNHEY and CDR2 as SMNVEV (reference sequence). This CDR3 has 14 residues. The CDR3 bases are TGTGCCAGCAGTTTATCGGGGACTGCCTACGAGCAGTACTTC. Translated: CASSLSGTAYEQYF.

The sample holds one count of this clone. J is TRBJ2-6 and V is TRBV30; 8 bases align to TRBD1. Unmatched junction bases numbered 8, after V lost 0 bases and J lost 1 base. This CDR3 is built from 18 residues. From germline, CDR1 is GTSNPN and CDR2 SVGIG (reference sequence). CDR3 bases: TGTGCCTGGAGTGTAAAGGCAGGGGGCGGGTCTGGGGCCAACGTCCTGACTTTC. Translating gives CAWSVKAGGGSGANVLTF.